This passage covers 25 T cell receptor beta chains from one sample sequenced in a study of a mutant IDH1 vaccine in newly diagnosed glioma. Time point given: week 35, safety follow-up. A single vaccine dose contained 300 ug of mutant IDH1 20-mer peptide, and topical imiquimod was used with it. TCRdb's table, derived via immunoSEQ multiplex PCR, lists solely in-frame clones and lacks some. The sample comprises more than 55,000 clones, around 84% of which are singletons, and roughly 4% rests with the top ten. These receptors have no identified antigens. This material consisted of PBMCs, taken from a glioma patient whose treatment included an IDH1 peptide vaccine. Every receptor here comes from a man aged 25 to 40 with glioma.

The J gene is TRBJ2-5, the V gene TRBV20-1; D not certain. CDR1 and CDR2 (germline): DFQATT, SNEGSKA (reference sequence). With 4 bases removed from V and 4 bases from J, the gap between germline ends came to 7 bases. The CDR3 runs to 11 residues. CDR3 loop: CSAIGRETQYF. The CDR3 DNA reads TGCAGTGCTATCGGGCGAGAGACCCAGTACTTC.

The rearrangement uses TRBV4-1 and TRBJ2-1; tentatively, D is TRBD2 (5 bases). CDR3 length: 14 residues. The germline CDR1 and CDR2 sequences are MGHRA and YSYEKL. The germline V and J ends were trimmed by 2 bases and 5 bases, with 10 bases remaining between them. The CDR3 spells CASSQLNSDNEQFF. CDR3 DNA sequence: TGCGCCAGCAGCCAACTAAATAGCGACAATGAGCAGTTCTTC.

The chain combines TRBV5-5 with TRBJ2-7; 9 bases are a match to TRBD1. Unmatched junction bases numbered 10, after V lost 6 bases and J lost 6 bases. The CDR3 is 14 residues long. Looked up from germline, CDR1 is SGHKS and CDR2 is YYEKEE (reference sequence). CDR3 protein: CASTMTWDRAEQYF. The CDR3 DNA follows: TGTGCCAGCACCATGACCTGGGACAGGGCCGAGCAGTACTTC.

In DNA form, the CDR3 reads TGTGCCAGCTCACCCCCGGAGAACAGGGGAGAGACCCAGTACTTC. This codes for CASSPPENRGETQYF. The chain uses TRBV18 and TRBJ2-5, with 7 nucleotides matching TRBD1. With V trimmed by 3 bases and J by 4 bases, 8 bases remained unmatched. CDR1 is KGHSH and CDR2 is LQKENI in the germline V gene. The CDR3 has 15 amino acids.

The J gene is TRBJ1-1, the V gene TRBV11-2, with D possibly being TRBD1 (6 bases). This CDR3 spans 13 amino acids. Per germline, CDR1 SGHAT and CDR2 FQNNGV. V lost 4 bases and J 1 base, leaving 7 bases between the germline ends. The CDR3 loop is CASSSGQNTEAFF. In DNA form, the CDR3 reads TGTGCCAGCAGCTCGGGACAGAACACTGAAGCTTTCTTT.

V and J are TRBV6-4 and TRBJ1-6, with D uncertain. The CDR3 covers 15 residues. Germline CDR1 is MRHNA and CDR2 is SNTAGT. The V gene lost 6 bases and the J gene lost 3 bases, with 12 bases spanning the gap. The CDR3 region is CASRRESNYNSPLHF. The CDR3, as DNA: TGTGCCAGCAGGCGTGAAAGTAACTATAATTCACCCCTCCACTTT.

This chain uses TRBV27 with TRBJ2-5; D could derive from TRBD1 or TRBD2 (5 bases each). The CDR3 length is 14 residues. V shed 2 bases and J shed 1 base, with 8 bases lying between them. Germline V CDR1 and CDR2: MNHEY, SMNVEV (reference sequence). CDR3 sequence reads: CASSLGGTQETQYF. DNA of the CDR3: TGTGCCAGCAGTTTAGGTGGGACCCAAGAGACCCAGTACTTC.

This clone turned up a few times. The V gene is TRBV7-6, the J gene TRBJ1-4; D gene uncertain. CDR3 length: 14 amino acids. V dropped 4 bases and J dropped 7 bases, with 13 bases sitting between them. Germline CDR1 reads SGHVS; CDR2 reads FNYEAQ. The CDR3 DNA follows: TGTGCCAGCAGCTCCGGAGGTTGGGTTGAAAAACTGTTTTTT. Translating gives CASSSGGWVEKLFF.

The chain uses TRBV11-2 and TRBJ1-5; D remains unclear. This CDR3 is built from 13 residues. The germline V and J ends were trimmed by 5 bases and 5 bases, with 10 bases remaining between them. CDR1 SGHAT and CDR2 FQNNGV come from the germline V gene. The CDR3 DNA reads TGTGCCAGCAGCGATCGACCGGATCAGCCCCAGCATTTT. This codes for CASSDRPDQPQHF.

This rearrangement joins TRBV4-1 to TRBJ2-7; D gene uncertain. The CDR3 length is 13 residues. Germline V gene lookup returns CDR1 MGHRA and CDR2 YSYEKL. V lost 0 bases to trimming and J lost 2 bases, with 5 bases between them. This CDR3 is CASSQDRAYEQYF. The DNA of the CDR3 is TGCGCCAGCAGCCAAGATCGCGCCTACGAGCAGTACTTC.

The chain uses TRBV5-1 and TRBJ2-5; TRBD2 aligns across 12 bases. V was pared by 4 bases and J by 7 bases, with 5 bases of the junction left unmatched. There are 14 residues in the CDR3. Germline CDR1 SGHRS, CDR2 YFSETQ. In nucleotides, the CDR3 is TGCGCCAGCAGCCCGGGACTAGCGGGCGGGACCCAGTACTTC. Translated: CASSPGLAGGTQYF.

The chain joins TRBV5-1 to TRBJ1-3; TRBD1 aligns across 7 bases. The CDR3 totals 17 residues. Germline V gives CDR1 SGHRS, CDR2 YFSETQ. The V and J ends lost 0 bases and 3 bases, in that order; junction bases with no gene match: 9. The DNA of the CDR3 is TGCGCCAGCAGCTTGGTCCCGACAGGGATAGGTGGAAACACCATATATTTT. Amino acids: CASSLVPTGIGGNTIYF.

This sequence joins TRBV2 and TRBJ2-5; TRBD1 matches at 9 bases. The J call is in doubt because the DNA end fits TRBJ2-7 better. The CDR3 is 15 residues long. CDR1 is SNHLY, CDR2 FYNNEI, per germline. CDR3 DNA sequence: TGTGCCAGCAGTGAAAGGGGACAGGGATCCTACGAGCAGTACTTC. This translates into CASSERGQGSYEQYF.

This clone is a singleton in its sample. Given the absence of the conserved phenylalanine or tryptophan at the CDR3 end, a read error is likely. It is unclear where the CDR3 begins or ends on the DNA, so no DNA is shown, and the CDR3 is as TCRdb lists it. The chain is built from TRBV12-5 and TRBJ1-2; the table names TRBD1, a call not compared with the DNA. Ends included, the CDR3 has 10 residues. The V gene's germline CDR1 is LGHNT and CDR2 FRNRAP. The CDR3 region is CASGPRDRAN.

The genes are TRBV5-1 and TRBJ2-7; D tentatively reads TRBD1 or TRBD2 (5 bases each). The CDR3 is made up of 13 amino acids. Per the germline V gene, CDR1 is SGHRS and CDR2 is YFSETQ. The V gene lost 7 bases and the J gene lost 3 bases, with 14 bases spanning the gap. DNA of the CDR3: TGCGCCAGCTGCCGGGACGGAGGCTACGAGCAGTACTTC. Protein product: CASCRDGGYEQYF.

This chain connects TRBV2 to TRBJ2-2; D not resolved. This CDR3 is 17 amino acids long. CDR1 is SNHLY, CDR2 FYNNEI, per germline. Trimming shortened V by 8 bases and J by 4 bases, and 23 bases separated the two germline ends. CDR3 amino acids: CASSLNLAAQSTGELFF. Here the CDR3 DNA reads TGTGCCAGCTCCCTGAATTTAGCCGCTCAGTCCACCGGGGAGCTGTTTTTT.

This chain links TRBV10-3 with TRBJ1-3, with D tentatively TRBD1 (6 bases). The length of the CDR3 is 15 residues. The germline V gene encodes CDR1 ENHRY and CDR2 SYGVKD. V was cut by 1 base and J by 3 bases, with 10 bases left in between. The CDR3 reads CAISELQGGGNTIYF. The CDR3 bases are TGTGCCATCAGTGAGTTACAGGGTGGTGGAAACACCATATATTTT.

The chain links TRBV28 to TRBJ1-5, with 7 bases identical to TRBD1. The CDR3 runs 16 residues. V lost 4 bases to trimming and J lost 4 bases; unmatched junction nucleotides: 10. Germline assignment: CDR1 MDHEN and CDR2 SYDVKM. CDR3 in DNA: TGTGCCAGCAGTTCCCCCCCGGGACAGAGTAATCAGCCCCAGCATTTT. Residues: CASSSPPGQSNQPQHF.

The gene calls are TRBV5-4 and TRBJ1-2; maybe TRBD1 (6 bases). V was clipped by 0 bases and J by 3 bases, with 9 bases between them. Per the germline V gene, CDR1 is SGHNT and CDR2 is YYREEE (reference sequence). The CDR3 extends over 14 amino acids. CDR3 DNA: TGTGCCAGCAGCTTGGTCCACAGGGACTATGGCTACACCTTC. It encodes CASSLVHRDYGYTF.

The V and J genes are TRBV27 and TRBJ1-5, with D uncertain. This CDR3 comprises 18 residues. Germline CDR1 MNHEY, CDR2 SMNVEV (reference sequence). Trimming took off 1 base at V and 6 bases at J, with 22 bases between the two ends. CDR3 sequence: CASSLFGSEGRRGQPQHF. DNA of the CDR3: TGTGCCAGCAGTTTATTCGGGTCAGAGGGAAGGAGAGGTCAGCCCCAGCATTTT.

The CDR3 sequence is CASRAQGAHTEAFF. DNA of the CDR3: TGTGCCAGCAGGGCACAGGGGGCGCACACTGAAGCTTTCTTT. This rearrangement joins TRBV19 to TRBJ1-1; TRBD1 agrees at 9 bases. Germline lookup yields CDR1 LNHDA and CDR2 SQIVND (reference sequence). J lost 3 bases, V lost 9 bases, and 8 bases had no gene match. The length of the CDR3 is 14 residues.

The gene calls are TRBV9 and TRBJ2-5; a weak D match, TRBD2 (7 bases). V was trimmed by 0 bases and J by 2 bases, leaving 14 bases between them. The germline V gene has CDR1 SGDLS and CDR2 YYNGEE. This CDR3 region has 16 residues. The CDR3 is CASSVDLRGPQETQYF. The CDR3 DNA sequence: TGTGCCAGCAGCGTAGACTTGCGGGGGCCTCAAGAGACCCAGTACTTC.

The chain couples TRBV5-6 to TRBJ1-5; 7 bases are shared with TRBD1. From germline, CDR1 is SGHDT and CDR2 YYEEEE. The junction had 12 bases not matched to a gene; V was cut back by 0 bases and J by 0 bases. This CDR3 is 19 amino acids long. The CDR3, as DNA: TGTGCCAGCAGCTTGGGGGCCTTTGGGGGACAGTATAGCAATCAGCCCCAGCATTTT. This gives the protein CASSLGAFGGQYSNQPQHF.

The chain uses TRBV11-3 and TRBJ1-1; a weak D match, TRBD1 (6 bases). Germline V lookup: CDR1 SGHNT, CDR2 YENEEA. The CDR3 has 15 residues. Deletions cut 5 bases from V and 1 base from J, with 14 bases between. As DNA, the CDR3 is TGTGCCAGCAGCCCAGACACAGGGCCGAACACTGAAGCTTTCTTT. Protein product: CASSPDTGPNTEAFF.

The chain joins TRBV27 to TRBJ2-7; D is possibly TRBD1 or TRBD2 (6 bases each). This CDR3 comprises 14 residues. Germline CDR1 reads MNHEY; CDR2 reads SMNVEV (reference sequence). Trimming took 6 bases from V and 4 from J, leaving 16 bases between them. The CDR3 spells CASSPAGHQYEQYF. CDR3 nucleotides: TGTGCCAGCAGCCCTGCGGGACACCAATACGAGCAGTACTTC.